This T cell receptor (beta chain) emerged from a study of blood T cell repertoires in COVID-19. Assay used: immunoSEQ multiplex PCR; TCRdb lists only in-frame clones, some missing. The sample has 30,000 or so clones, approximately 83% seen once; the top ten hold 28%. With 3 bases clipped from V and 7 bases from J, the junction kept 9 bases outside the gene matches. From germline, CDR1 is SGHRS and CDR2 YFSETQ. This CDR3 is 16 amino acids long. The rearrangement links TRBV5-1 to TRBJ1-6, with 8 bases matching TRBD1. Material for sequencing was peripheral blood. The receptor comes from a woman aged 80 or over with COVID-19, enrolled during active disease. The CDR3 nucleotides are TGCGCCAGCAGCTCGACAGGGGACTGGGGGAATTCACCCCTCCACTTT. This sequence encodes CASSSTGDWGNSPLHF.